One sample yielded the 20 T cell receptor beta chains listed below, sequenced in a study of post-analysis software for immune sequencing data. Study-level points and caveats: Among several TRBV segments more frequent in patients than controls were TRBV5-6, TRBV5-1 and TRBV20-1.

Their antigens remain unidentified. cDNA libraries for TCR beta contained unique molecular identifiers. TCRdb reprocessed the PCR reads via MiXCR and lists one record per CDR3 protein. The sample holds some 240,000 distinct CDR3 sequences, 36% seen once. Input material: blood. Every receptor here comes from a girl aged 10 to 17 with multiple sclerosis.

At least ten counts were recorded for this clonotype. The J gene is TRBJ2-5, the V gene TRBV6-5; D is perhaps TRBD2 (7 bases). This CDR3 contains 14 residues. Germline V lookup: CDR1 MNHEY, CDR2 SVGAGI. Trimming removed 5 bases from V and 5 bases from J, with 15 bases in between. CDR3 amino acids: CASSPGGASETQYF. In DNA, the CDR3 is TGTGCCAGCAGTCCTGGGGGGGCGAGTGAGACCCAGTACTTC.

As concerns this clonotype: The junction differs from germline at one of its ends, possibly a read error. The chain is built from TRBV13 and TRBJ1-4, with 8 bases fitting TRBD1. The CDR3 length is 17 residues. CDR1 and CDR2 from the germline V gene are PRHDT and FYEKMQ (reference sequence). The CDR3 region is CASSLGKGQGGREKRFF. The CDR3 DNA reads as TGTGCCAGCAGCTTAGGCAAAGGACAGGGTGGGCGTGAAAAACGGTTTTTT.

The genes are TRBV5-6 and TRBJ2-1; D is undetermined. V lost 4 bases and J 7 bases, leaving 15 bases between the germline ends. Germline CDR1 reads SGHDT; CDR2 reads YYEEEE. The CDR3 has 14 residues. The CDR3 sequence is CASSRNSFGNEQFF. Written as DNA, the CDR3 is TGTGCCAGCAGCCGTAACTCCTTCGGGAATGAGCAGTTCTTC.

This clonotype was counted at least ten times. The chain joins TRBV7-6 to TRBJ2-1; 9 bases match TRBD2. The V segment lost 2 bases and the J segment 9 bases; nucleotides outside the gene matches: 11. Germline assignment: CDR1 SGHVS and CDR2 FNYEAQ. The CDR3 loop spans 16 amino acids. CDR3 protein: CASSLSSGGTGPEQFF. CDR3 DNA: TGTGCCAGCAGCTTAAGCAGCGGGGGGACTGGACCTGAGCAGTTCTTC.

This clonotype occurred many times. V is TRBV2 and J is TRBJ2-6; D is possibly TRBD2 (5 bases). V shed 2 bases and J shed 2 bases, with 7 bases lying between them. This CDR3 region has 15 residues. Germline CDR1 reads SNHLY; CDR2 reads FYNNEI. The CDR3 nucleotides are TGTGCCAGCAGTGAAACGGGAACTGGGGCCAACGTCCTGACTTTC. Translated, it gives CASSETGTGANVLTF.

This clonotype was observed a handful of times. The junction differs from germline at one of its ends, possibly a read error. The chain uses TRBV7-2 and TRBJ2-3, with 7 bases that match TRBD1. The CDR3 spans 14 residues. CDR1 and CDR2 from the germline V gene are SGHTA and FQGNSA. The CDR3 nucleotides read TGTGCCGGCAGCTATTGGACAGGACAAGATACGCAGTATTTT. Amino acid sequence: CAGSYWTGQDTQYF.

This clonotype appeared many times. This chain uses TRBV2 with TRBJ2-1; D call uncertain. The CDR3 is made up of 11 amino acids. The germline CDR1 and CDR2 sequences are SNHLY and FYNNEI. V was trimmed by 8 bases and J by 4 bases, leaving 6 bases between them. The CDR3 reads CASPSYNEQFF. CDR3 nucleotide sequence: TGTGCCAGCCCCTCTTACAATGAGCAGTTCTTC.

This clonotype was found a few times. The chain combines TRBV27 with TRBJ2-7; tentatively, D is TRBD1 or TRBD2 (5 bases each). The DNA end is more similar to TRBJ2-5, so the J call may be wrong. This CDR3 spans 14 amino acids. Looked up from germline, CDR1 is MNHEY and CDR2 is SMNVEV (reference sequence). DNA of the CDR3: TGTGCCAGCAGTCCCACGGGGCTGGCGCGGACCCAGTACTTC. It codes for CASSPTGLARTQYF.

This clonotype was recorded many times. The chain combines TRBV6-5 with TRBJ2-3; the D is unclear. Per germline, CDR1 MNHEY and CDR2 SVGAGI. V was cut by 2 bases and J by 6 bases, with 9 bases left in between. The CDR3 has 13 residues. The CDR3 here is CASSYTRSDTQYF. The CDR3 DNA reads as TGTGCCAGCAGTTACACCAGGTCGGATACGCAGTATTTT.

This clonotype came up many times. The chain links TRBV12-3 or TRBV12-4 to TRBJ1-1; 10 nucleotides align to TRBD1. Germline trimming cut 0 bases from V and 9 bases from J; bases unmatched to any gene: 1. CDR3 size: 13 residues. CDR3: CASSLAGQGQAFF. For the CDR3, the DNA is TGTGCCAGCAGTTTAGCGGGACAGGGGCAAGCTTTCTTT.

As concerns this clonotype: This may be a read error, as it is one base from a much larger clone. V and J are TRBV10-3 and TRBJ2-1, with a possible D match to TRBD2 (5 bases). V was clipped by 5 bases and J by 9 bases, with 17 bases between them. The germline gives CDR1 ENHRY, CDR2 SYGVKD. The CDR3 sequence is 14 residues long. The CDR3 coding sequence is TGTGCCATCAGTACCGACGGGGTGTCGGGTGAGCAGTTCTTC. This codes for CAISTDGVSGEQFF.

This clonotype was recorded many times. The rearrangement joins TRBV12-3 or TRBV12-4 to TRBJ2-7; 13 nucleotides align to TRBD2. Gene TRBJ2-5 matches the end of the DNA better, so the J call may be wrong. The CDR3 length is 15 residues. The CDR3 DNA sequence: TGTGCCAGCAGTCCCCGGACTAGCGGGGGTCTGACCCAGTACTTC. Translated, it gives CASSPRTSGGLTQYF.

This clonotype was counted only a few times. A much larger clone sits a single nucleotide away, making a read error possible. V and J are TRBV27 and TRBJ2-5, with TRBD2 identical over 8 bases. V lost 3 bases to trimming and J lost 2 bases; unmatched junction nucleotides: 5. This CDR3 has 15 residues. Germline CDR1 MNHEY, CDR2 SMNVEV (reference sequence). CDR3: CASSLLSGEQETQYF. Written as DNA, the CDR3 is TGTGCCAGCAGTTTGCTTAGCGGGGAGCAAGAGACCCAGTACTTC.

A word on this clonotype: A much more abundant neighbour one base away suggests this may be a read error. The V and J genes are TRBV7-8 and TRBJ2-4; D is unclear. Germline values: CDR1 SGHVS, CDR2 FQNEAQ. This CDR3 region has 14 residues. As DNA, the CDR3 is TGTGCCAGCAGCTTAGACTCAGCCAAAAACATTCGGTACTTC. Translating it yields CASSLDSAKNIRYF.

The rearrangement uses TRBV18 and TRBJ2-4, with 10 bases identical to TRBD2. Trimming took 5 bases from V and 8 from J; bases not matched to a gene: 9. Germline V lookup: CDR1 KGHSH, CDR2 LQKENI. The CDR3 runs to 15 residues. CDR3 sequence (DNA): TGTGCCAGCTCATCAGCAACCGGGACTAGCGACATTCAGTACTTC. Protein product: CASSSATGTSDIQYF. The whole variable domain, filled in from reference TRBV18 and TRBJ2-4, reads NAGVMQNPRHLVRRRGQEARLRCSPMKGHSHVYWYRQLPEEGLKFMVYLQKENIIDESGMPKERFSAEFPKEGPSILRIQQVVRGDSAAYFCASSSATGTSDIQYFGAGTRLSVL.

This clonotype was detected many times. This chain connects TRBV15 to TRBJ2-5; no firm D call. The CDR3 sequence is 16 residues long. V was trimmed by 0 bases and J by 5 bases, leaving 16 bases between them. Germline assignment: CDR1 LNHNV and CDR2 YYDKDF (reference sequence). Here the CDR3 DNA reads TGTGCCACCAGCAGAGATCACCAATCTACTGGGGAGACCCAGTACTTC. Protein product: CATSRDHQSTGETQYF.

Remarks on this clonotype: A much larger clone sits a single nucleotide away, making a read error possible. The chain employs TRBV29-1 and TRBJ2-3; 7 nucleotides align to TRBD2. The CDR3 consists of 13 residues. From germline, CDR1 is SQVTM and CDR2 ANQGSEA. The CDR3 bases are TGCAGCGTTCGGTCTAGCGGAGGAGATGCGCAGTATTTT. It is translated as CSVRSSGGDAQYF.

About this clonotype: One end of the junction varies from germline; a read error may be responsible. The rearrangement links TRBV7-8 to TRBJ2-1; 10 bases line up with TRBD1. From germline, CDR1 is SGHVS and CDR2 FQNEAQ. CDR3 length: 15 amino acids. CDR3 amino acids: CASSLAGTGVSEQFF. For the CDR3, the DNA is TGTGCCAGTAGCTTAGCAGGGACAGGGGTTTCTGAGCAGTTCTTC. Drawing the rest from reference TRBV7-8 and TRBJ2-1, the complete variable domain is GAGVSQSPRYKVAKRGQDVALRCDPISGHVSLFWYQQALGQGPEFLTYFQNEAQLDKSGLPSDRFFAERPEGSVSTLKIQRTQQEDSAVYLCASSLAGTGVSEQFFGPGTRLTVL.

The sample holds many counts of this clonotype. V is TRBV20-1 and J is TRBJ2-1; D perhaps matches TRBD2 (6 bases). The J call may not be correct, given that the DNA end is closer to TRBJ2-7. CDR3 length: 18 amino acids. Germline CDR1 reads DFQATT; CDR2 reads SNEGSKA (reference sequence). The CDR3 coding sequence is TGCAGTGCTAGGGGGTCAGGCATAGCGGAGAGCTCCTACAATGAGCAGTACTTC. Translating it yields CSARGSGIAESSYNEQYF.

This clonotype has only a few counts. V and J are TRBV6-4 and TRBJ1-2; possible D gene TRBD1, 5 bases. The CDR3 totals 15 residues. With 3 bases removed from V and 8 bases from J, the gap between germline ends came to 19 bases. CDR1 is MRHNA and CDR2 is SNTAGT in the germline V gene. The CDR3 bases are TGTGCCAGCAGTGATGGAAGGGCGGAGGGGAGAGGCTACACCTTC. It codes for CASSDGRAEGRGYTF.